These T cell receptor beta chains were read from a single sample in a study of blood T cell repertoires in COVID-19. Sequenced by immunoSEQ multiplex PCR; TCRdb stores in-frame clones only, minus some. The table shows about 250,000 clones, with 85% to 90% occurring only once. The sequenced sample consisted of peripheral blood. All receptors come from a man aged 25 to 40 with acute or convalescent COVID-19. Each CDR3 is given with its conserved first and last residue. A D gene is named only where the DNA matches it firmly. A row's size may be missing; if present it is once, few, many or a size class.

D gene: NA; clone size: NA; V gene: TRBV4-1; J gene: TRBJ2-1; CDR3 protein: CASSLSPGSYNEQFF; CDR3 DNA: TGCGCCAGCAGCCTCTCCCCAGGCTCCTACAATGAGCAGTTCTTC
D gene: TRBD1; clone size: NA; V gene: TRBV9; J gene: TRBJ2-3; CDR3 protein: CASSGTGASTDTQYF; CDR3 DNA: TGTGCCAGCAGCGGTACAGGGGCTAGCACAGATACGCAGTATTTT
D gene: TRBD1; clone size: NA; V gene: TRBV2; J gene: TRBJ1-2; CDR3 protein: CASGGQLNYGYTF; CDR3 DNA: TGTGCCAGCGGGGGACAGTTGAATTATGGCTACACCTTC
D gene: NA; clone size: NA; V gene: TRBV28; J gene: TRBJ1-5; CDR3 protein: CASSLTWGDQPQHF; CDR3 DNA: TGTGCCAGCAGTTTAACCTGGGGGGATCAGCCCCAGCATTTT
D gene: NA; clone size: NA; V gene: TRBV27; J gene: TRBJ1-1; CDR3 protein: CASSLSPSGVTEAFF; CDR3 DNA: TGTGCCAGCAGTTTATCGCCCTCAGGGGTCACTGAAGCTTTCTTT
D gene: NA; clone size: NA; V gene: TRBV14; J gene: TRBJ2-5; CDR3 protein: CASSQNVQETQYF; CDR3 DNA: TGTGCCAGCAGCCAAAACGTTCAGGAGACCCAGTACTTC
D gene: TRBD1; clone size: NA; V gene: TRBV9; J gene: TRBJ1-6; CDR3 protein: CASGRGTGPSTPLHF; CDR3 DNA: TGTGCCAGCGGGAGGGGGACAGGGCCTTCCACACCCCTCCACTTT
D gene: NA; clone size: once; V gene: TRBV10-3; J gene: TRBJ2-5; CDR3 protein: CAISESPGVQETQYF; CDR3 DNA: TGTGCCATCAGTGAGTCCCCGGGGGTCCAAGAGACCCAGTACTTC
D gene: TRBD1; clone size: NA; V gene: TRBV30; J gene: TRBJ1-5; CDR3 protein: CAWSVQGGPQPQHF; CDR3 DNA: TGTGCCTGGAGTGTACAGGGGGGCCCACAGCCCCAGCATTTT
D gene: TRBD2; clone size: NA; V gene: TRBV27; J gene: TRBJ2-7; CDR3 protein: CASRPVGGSSYEQYF; CDR3 DNA: TGTGCCAGCAGGCCCGTTGGCGGGAGCTCCTACGAGCAGTACTTC
D gene: TRBD2; clone size: few; V gene: TRBV6-5; J gene: TRBJ2-2; CDR3 protein: CASSFLAGGTGELFF; CDR3 DNA: TGTGCCAGCAGTTTTCTAGCGGGAGGCACCGGGGAGCTGTTTTTT
D gene: NA; clone size: NA; V gene: TRBV5-5; J gene: TRBJ2-7; CDR3 protein: CASSLAARSYEQYF; CDR3 DNA: TGTGCCAGCAGCTTGGCGGCCCGGAGCTACGAGCAGTACTTC
D gene: NA; clone size: NA; V gene: TRBV27; J gene: TRBJ2-4; CDR3 protein: CASSFIDIAKNIQYF; CDR3 DNA: TGTGCCAGCAGTTTTATAGATATAGCCAAAAACATTCAGTACTTC
D gene: TRBD2; clone size: NA; V gene: TRBV24-1; J gene: TRBJ2-1; CDR3 protein: CATSDLPGGRVRYNEQFF; CDR3 DNA: TGTGCCACCAGTGATTTGCCGGGCGGGAGGGTTAGGTACAATGAGCAGTTCTTC
D gene: TRBD2; clone size: NA; V gene: TRBV7-2; J gene: TRBJ2-1; CDR3 protein: CASRPTSGRANEQFF; CDR3 DNA: TGTGCCAGCAGACCAACTAGCGGGAGGGCCAATGAGCAGTTCTTC
D gene: TRBD2; clone size: NA; V gene: TRBV27; J gene: TRBJ2-1; CDR3 protein: CASFVAGSNNEQFF; CDR3 DNA: TGTGCCAGCTTTGTAGCGGGATCCAACAATGAGCAGTTCTTC
D gene: NA; clone size: once; V gene: TRBV6-4; J gene: TRBJ1-6; CDR3 protein: CASRADSDSPLHF; CDR3 DNA: TGTGCCAGCAGGGCCGACAGTGATTCACCCCTCCACTTT
D gene: TRBD1; clone size: NA; V gene: TRBV11-2; J gene: TRBJ2-1; CDR3 protein: CASSPDRIDYNEQFF; CDR3 DNA: TGTGCCAGCAGCCCGGACAGGATAGACTACAATGAGCAGTTCTTC
D gene: NA; clone size: NA; V gene: TRBV6-5; J gene: TRBJ1-6; CDR3 protein: CASSYESNSPLHF; CDR3 DNA: TGTGCCAGCAGTTACGAAAGCAATTCACCCCTCCACTTT
D gene: TRBD2; clone size: NA; V gene: TRBV6-2/TRBV6-3; J gene: TRBJ2-3; CDR3 protein: CASSYSASGGSDTQYF; CDR3 DNA: TGTGCCAGCAGTTACTCGGCTAGCGGGGGATCAGATACGCAGTATTTT
D gene: NA; clone size: NA; V gene: TRBV6-5; J gene: TRBJ1-5; CDR3 protein: CASSLRGNQPQHF; CDR3 DNA: TGTGCCAGCAGCTTGCGGGGAAATCAGCCCCAGCATTTT
D gene: NA; clone size: NA; V gene: TRBV24-1; J gene: TRBJ2-5; CDR3 protein: CATSPGGGAVETQYF; CDR3 DNA: TGTGCCACCAGTCCTGGAGGGGGGGCTGTGGAGACCCAGTACTTC
D gene: TRBD1; clone size: NA; V gene: TRBV30; J gene: TRBJ1-5; CDR3 protein: CACQGGSNQPQHF; CDR3 DNA: TGTGCCTGCCAGGGGGGAAGCAATCAGCCCCAGCATTTT
D gene: NA; clone size: NA; V gene: TRBV30; J gene: TRBJ2-3; CDR3 protein: CAWVTGFLTQYF; CDR3 DNA: TGTGCCTGGGTAACAGGGTTTTTAACGCAGTATTTT
D gene: TRBD2; clone size: NA; V gene: TRBV7-3; J gene: TRBJ2-5; CDR3 protein: CASSFASGGAGETQYF; CDR3 DNA: TGTGCCAGCAGCTTCGCTAGCGGGGGGGCCGGTGAGACCCAGTACTTC
D gene: NA; clone size: NA; V gene: TRBV7-9; J gene: TRBJ1-5; CDR3 protein: CASSSGSNQPQHF; CDR3 DNA: TGTGCCAGCAGCTCCGGGTCAAATCAGCCCCAGCATTTT
D gene: TRBD1; clone size: NA; V gene: TRBV5-8; J gene: TRBJ1-2; CDR3 protein: CASSPGTVNYGYTF; CDR3 DNA: TGTGCCAGCAGCCCCGGGACAGTTAACTATGGCTACACCTTC
D gene: NA; clone size: few; V gene: TRBV7-2; J gene: TRBJ2-2; CDR3 protein: CASSLMAGAGELFF; CDR3 DNA: TGTGCCAGCAGCTTAATGGCTGGAGCCGGGGAGCTGTTTTTT
D gene: NA; clone size: NA; V gene: TRBV7-3; J gene: TRBJ2-5; CDR3 protein: CASSLTGHGVEGTQYF; CDR3 DNA: TGTGCCAGCAGCTTAACAGGGCATGGGGTAGAGGGGACCCAGTACTTC
D gene: TRBD2; clone size: NA; V gene: TRBV28; J gene: TRBJ2-5; CDR3 protein: CASSLGGEETQYF; CDR3 DNA: TGTGCCAGCAGTTTAGGGGGGGAAGAGACCCAGTACTTC
D gene: TRBD2; clone size: NA; V gene: TRBV6-5; J gene: TRBJ2-3; CDR3 protein: CASWLSGGHTQYF; CDR3 DNA: TGTGCCAGCTGGCTATCGGGGGGTCATACGCAGTATTTT
D gene: TRBD1; clone size: NA; V gene: TRBV28; J gene: TRBJ2-3; CDR3 protein: CASSYIQGADTQYF; CDR3 DNA: TGTGCCAGCAGTTACATACAGGGGGCGGATACGCAGTATTTT
D gene: NA; clone size: NA; V gene: TRBV27; J gene: TRBJ2-1; CDR3 protein: CASSLSTPRDTPPNEQFF; CDR3 DNA: TGTGCCAGCAGTTTATCCACCCCGCGGGATACCCCCCCCAATGAGCAGTTCTTC
D gene: NA; clone size: once; V gene: TRBV11-1; J gene: TRBJ2-1; CDR3 protein: CASSLSGYSYNEQFF; CDR3 DNA: TGTGCCAGCAGCCTAAGCGGTTACTCCTACAATGAGCAGTTCTTC
D gene: NA; clone size: NA; V gene: TRBV5-4; J gene: TRBJ1-2; CDR3 protein: CASSPITGTYGYTF; CDR3 DNA: TGTGCCAGCAGCCCTATTACAGGGACCTATGGCTACACCTTC
D gene: NA; clone size: NA; V gene: TRBV6-1; J gene: TRBJ1-1; CDR3 protein: CASSESAGAEAFF; CDR3 DNA: TGTGCCAGCAGTGAATCCGCGGGCGCTGAAGCTTTCTTT
D gene: NA; clone size: NA; V gene: TRBV12-3/TRBV12-4; J gene: TRBJ1-1; CDR3 protein: CASSLGGNTEAFF; CDR3 DNA: TGTGCCAGCAGTTTAGGAGGAAACACTGAAGCTTTCTTT
D gene: NA; clone size: NA; V gene: TRBV7-3; J gene: TRBJ2-1; CDR3 protein: CASSFSWGYEQFF; CDR3 DNA: TGTGCCAGCAGCTTTAGTTGGGGCTATGAGCAGTTCTTC
D gene: TRBD2; clone size: NA; V gene: TRBV2; J gene: TRBJ2-7; CDR3 protein: CASRPGTTIYEQYF; CDR3 DNA: TGTGCCAGCAGACCCGGGACTACTATCTACGAGCAGTACTTC
D gene: NA; clone size: NA; V gene: TRBV3-1/TRBV3-2; J gene: TRBJ2-1; CDR3 protein: CASSQGLRDTNLIPQFF; CDR3 DNA: TGTGCCAGCAGCCAAGGCCTCCGGGACACCAATCTCATCCCACAGTTCTTC
D gene: NA; clone size: NA; V gene: TRBV30; J gene: TRBJ1-1; CDR3 protein: CASLQVNTEAFF; CDR3 DNA: TGTGCCTCTCTACAGGTGAACACTGAAGCTTTCTTT
D gene: NA; clone size: few; V gene: TRBV5-1; J gene: TRBJ2-2; CDR3 protein: CASSFQGSNTGELFF; CDR3 DNA: TGCGCCAGCAGCTTTCAGGGTTCGAACACCGGGGAGCTGTTTTTT
D gene: NA; clone size: NA; V gene: TRBV5-4; J gene: TRBJ2-1; CDR3 protein: CASSLKTVLSSYNEQFF; CDR3 DNA: TGTGCCAGCAGCTTGAAGACAGTCCTGAGCTCCTACAATGAGCAGTTCTTC
D gene: NA; clone size: NA; V gene: TRBV15; J gene: TRBJ2-7; CDR3 protein: CATSRDKAGVREQYF; CDR3 DNA: TGTGCCACCAGCAGAGATAAGGCAGGGGTGCGCGAGCAGTACTTC
D gene: NA; clone size: once; V gene: TRBV5-5; J gene: TRBJ1-4; CDR3 protein: CASSLVIGAANEKLFF; CDR3 DNA: TGTGCCAGCAGCTTGGTGATAGGGGCGGCTAATGAAAAACTGTTTTTT
D gene: NA; clone size: NA; V gene: TRBV5-6; J gene: TRBJ1-5; CDR3 protein: CASSWGTAGPQHF; CDR3 DNA: TGTGCCAGCAGCTGGGGAACAGCGGGGCCCCAGCATTTT
D gene: NA; clone size: NA; V gene: TRBV28; J gene: TRBJ1-1; CDR3 protein: CVTFTPNTEAFF; CDR3 DNA: TGTGTGACATTTACCCCGAACACTGAAGCTTTCTTT
D gene: NA; clone size: NA; V gene: TRBV4-2; J gene: TRBJ2-7; CDR3 protein: CASSQAKSDWDSYEQYF; CDR3 DNA: TGTGCCAGCAGCCAAGCCAAATCGGACTGGGACTCCTACGAGCAGTACTTC
D gene: TRBD1; clone size: NA; V gene: TRBV7-8; J gene: TRBJ2-6; CDR3 protein: CASSLGIQGAPGANVLTF; CDR3 DNA: TGTGCCAGCAGCTTAGGGATACAGGGGGCGCCAGGGGCCAACGTCCTGACTTTC